These T cell receptor beta chains were read from a single sample in a study of T cell responses to AZD1222 COVID-19 vaccine. Sequenced by immunoSEQ multiplex PCR; TCRdb stores in-frame clones only, minus some. In the table there are roughly 110,000 clones, around nine tenths of which are singletons. Sequencing used peripheral blood, obtained on day 0 of AZD1222 vaccination. The receptors originated from an adult in good health. Each CDR3 is given with its conserved first and last residue. D genes are given only for firm matches. Expanded clones are given a class, and other clones once, few, many or no size at all.

CDR3	DNA	V	J	length	size	D
CASSPPTLGRTTEAFF	TGTGCCAGCTCACCACCCACATTAGGGAGAACAACTGAAGCTTTCTTT	TRBV18	TRBJ1-1	16	.	.
CASSLIGQGLLYGYTF	TGCGCCAGCAGCTTGATTGGACAGGGGCTTTTATATGGCTACACCTTC	TRBV5-1	TRBJ1-2	16	.	TRBD1
CASSPSPPTIYF	TGTGCCAGCAGCCCCTCCCCACCCACCATATATTTT	TRBV11-2	TRBJ1-3	12	.	.
CASAWGGPNEKLFF	TGTGCCAGCGCCTGGGGGGGACCGAATGAAAAACTGTTTTTT	TRBV6-5	TRBJ1-4	14	.	.
CASSSREVNTEAFF	TGTGCCAGCAGTTCCAGGGAGGTGAACACTGAAGCTTTCTTT	TRBV28	TRBJ1-1	14	.	.
CASSPAGGVHGNTIYF	TGTGCCAGCTCACCCGCCGGGGGGGTGCACGGAAACACCATATATTTT	TRBV18	TRBJ1-3	16	.	.
CATSDFSGAGELFF	TGTGCCACCAGTGATTTTTCGGGGGCCGGGGAGCTGTTTTTT	TRBV24-1	TRBJ2-2	14	.	.
CASSFSHPGEQFF	TGTGCCAGCAGCTTTTCCCATCCAGGGGAGCAGTTCTTC	TRBV7-6	TRBJ2-1	13	once	.
CASSIEFAGPREQYF	TGTGCCAGTAGTATAGAGTTCGCAGGGCCGAGGGAGCAGTACTTC	TRBV19	TRBJ2-7	15	.	.
CASSVGDRAYNEQFF	TGTGCCAGCAGTGTGGGGGACCGGGCCTACAATGAGCAGTTCTTC	TRBV6-4	TRBJ2-1	15	.	.
CASSIGVANYGYTF	TGTGCCAGTAGTATTGGGGTGGCTAACTATGGCTACACCTTC	TRBV19	TRBJ1-2	14	.	.
CASSFTGTYEQYF	TGTGCCAGCAGCTTCACGGGAACCTACGAGCAGTACTTC	TRBV5-6	TRBJ2-7	13	.	.
CASSLVLGRRHGGELFF	TGCGCCAGCAGCTTGGTCTTAGGGCGGCGACATGGCGGGGAGCTGTTTTTT	TRBV5-1	TRBJ2-2	17	.	.
CASSPWGQVYEQYF	TGTGCCAGCAGCCCGTGGGGACAGGTATACGAGCAGTACTTC	TRBV7-2	TRBJ2-7	14	.	TRBD1
CASSYGEVAQHF	TGTGCCAGCAGTTACGGGGAAGTGGCCCAGCATTTT	TRBV6-5	TRBJ1-5	12	.	.
CAWSVGGFSQPQHF	TGTGCCTGGAGTGTAGGGGGGTTTAGTCAGCCCCAGCATTTT	TRBV30	TRBJ1-5	14	.	.
CATSEKDRPRNEQFF	TGTGCCACCAGTGAAAAGGACAGGCCCCGGAATGAGCAGTTCTTC	TRBV24-1	TRBJ2-1	15	.	TRBD1
CASRVGLNTEAFF	TGTGCCAGCAGAGTAGGGTTGAACACTGAAGCTTTCTTT	TRBV7-2	TRBJ1-1	13	.	.
CASSLEGLKNYGYTF	TGTGCCAGCAGCTTAGAGGGACTGAAGAACTATGGCTACACCTTC	TRBV7-2	TRBJ1-2	15	.	.
CASSALGSGSGSYEQYF	TGTGCCAGCAGCGCGCTTGGTTCCGGGTCAGGATCCTACGAGCAGTACTTC	TRBV9	TRBJ2-7	17	.	.
CASSLKAWRTTNEKLFF	TGTGCCAGCAGTTTAAAGGCCTGGCGAACAACTAATGAAAAACTGTTTTTT	TRBV27	TRBJ1-4	17	.	.
CASSSGGRFYEQYF	TGTGCCAGCAGCTCCGGGGGGCGCTTCTACGAGCAGTACTTC	TRBV7-9	TRBJ2-7	14	.	.